The source of this T cell receptor (beta chain) is a study of CD8 T cells in ankylosing spondylitis. Each TCR beta library was made by quantitative 5'-RACE that incorporated molecular barcodes. Using its own MiXCR run on the 5' RACE reads, TCRdb lists one record per CDR3 protein. The repertoire holds about 200,000 distinct CDR3 sequences, with about 7% as singletons. This clonotype was counted only a few times. Antigen specificity is unknown. Findings and limits, study-wide: Disease-linked clones were found to be CD8+ and relatively rare in peripheral blood. Several highly homologous variants formed a TCR beta motif that appeared characteristic of ankylosing spondylitis blood. Disease-linked clones reportedly concentrated significantly in matched ankylosing spondylitis synovial fluid.

Germline CDR1 reads SEHNR; CDR2 reads FQNEAQ (reference sequence). Trimming shortened V by 5 bases and J by 0 bases, and 5 bases separated the two germline ends. CDR3 length: 14 amino acids. This receptor was taken from a male donor with ankylosing spondylitis. The chain is built from TRBV7-9 and TRBJ2-6; D remains ambiguous. Sequenced sample: blood, either unsorted or a sorted T cell fraction (not recorded which). The CDR3 DNA sequence: TGTGCCAGCAGCAACGGCTCTGGGGCCAACGTCCTGACTTTC. Amino acids: CASSNGSGANVLTF.